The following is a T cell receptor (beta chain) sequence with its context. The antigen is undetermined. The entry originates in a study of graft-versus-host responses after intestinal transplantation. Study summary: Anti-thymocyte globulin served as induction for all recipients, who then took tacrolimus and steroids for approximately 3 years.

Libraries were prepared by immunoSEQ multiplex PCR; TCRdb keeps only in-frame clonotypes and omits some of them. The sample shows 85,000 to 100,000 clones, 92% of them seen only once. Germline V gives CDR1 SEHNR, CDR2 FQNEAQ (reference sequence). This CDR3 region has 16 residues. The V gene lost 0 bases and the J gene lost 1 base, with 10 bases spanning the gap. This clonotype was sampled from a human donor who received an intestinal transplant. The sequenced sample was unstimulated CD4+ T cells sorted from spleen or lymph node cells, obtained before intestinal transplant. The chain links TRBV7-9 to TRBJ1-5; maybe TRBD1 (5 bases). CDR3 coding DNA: TGTGCCAGCAGCTTAGCGTGGCAGGGCAGCAATCAGCCCCAGCATTTT. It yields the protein CASSLAWQGSNQPQHF.